These T cell receptor beta chains were read from a single sample in a study of cytotoxic CD8 clonotypes in ibrutinib-treated CLL. Measured with immunoSEQ multiplex PCR; TCRdb has only the in-frame clones, and not every one. This table has around 130,000 clones, around 84% appearing once. The material was PBMCs, obtained after 24 months of ibrutinib treatment. The receptors stem from a human donor with chronic lymphocytic leukemia. The CDR3 runs from the conserved cysteine through the conserved F or W. The D gene is left open where the match is weak. Some rows have no size entry. The others give once, few or many, or a class for an expanded clone.

>NA|TRBV5-4|TRBJ2-5|NA
TGTGCCAGCAGCTTCTCGGGGACGAGCCAAGAGACCCAGTACTTC
CASSFSGTSQETQYF
>NA|TRBV19|TRBJ1-5|NA
TGTGCCAGTAGTATAAACGGGGATAAGCGGCCCCAGCATTTT
CASSINGDKRPQHF
>NA|TRBV5-6|TRBJ2-6|TRBD1
TGTGCCAGCAGAAGGGACAGCTCTGGGGCCAACGTCCTGACTTTC
CASRRDSSGANVLTF
>NA|TRBV18|TRBJ1-2|NA
TGTGCCAGCTCACCCCTTCTGGGGGGGTATGGCTACACCTTC
CASSPLLGGYGYTF
>NA|TRBV18|TRBJ2-2|TRBD1
TGTGCCAGCTCACCATCCCGGACAGGGAAGTACACCGGGGAGCTGTTTTTT
CASSPSRTGKYTGELFF
>NA|TRBV10-1|TRBJ1-2|NA
TGCGCCAGCAGTGAGCGCAGGGGCTATGGCTACACCTTC
CASSERRGYGYTF
>NA|TRBV12-5|TRBJ2-1|TRBD2
TGTGCTAGTGGTTTGGGGCTAGCGGGGTACAATGAGCAGTTCTTC
CASGLGLAGYNEQFF
>NA|TRBV2|TRBJ1-3|NA
TGTGCCAGCAGTGAAGCGCTTAACGGGTGGGGAAACACCATATATTTT
CASSEALNGWGNTIYF
>NA|TRBV7-8|TRBJ2-1|NA
TGTGCCAGCAGCTTCGGTTTAGAGTTTAGCTACAATGAGCAGTTCTTC
CASSFGLEFSYNEQFF
>NA|TRBV4-3|TRBJ2-7|TRBD1
TGCGCCAGCAGCCAGAGGACAGGGAGCTCCTACGAGCAGTACTTC
CASSQRTGSSYEQYF
>NA|TRBV7-8|TRBJ1-5|TRBD1
TGTGCCAGCAGCCCCTGGTCTCCCACCCCGCCGGCCAGGGGGACTCAGCCCCAGCATTTT
CASSPWSPTPPARGTQPQHF
>NA|TRBV7-2|TRBJ2-2|NA
TGTGCCAGCAGCCCAGGACAGCGCACCGGGGAGCTGTTTTTT
CASSPGQRTGELFF
>once|TRBV19|TRBJ1-4|NA
TGTGCCAGTAGTATAGGGGGGGCCTCTAATGAAAAACTGTTTTTT
CASSIGGASNEKLFF
>NA|TRBV23-1|TRBJ1-6|NA
TGCGCCAGCAGTCAATCGGGGCAGGGTAATTCACCCCTCCACTTT
CASSQSGQGNSPLHF
>NA|TRBV11-2|TRBJ2-1|NA
TGTGCCAGCAGCTTAGGACCCCAGAAGCAGTTCTTC
CASSLGPQKQFF
>NA|TRBV30|TRBJ1-6|NA
TGTGCCTGGAGTCTATCAGGGCTCGGGGAGTCACCCCTCCACTTT
CAWSLSGLGESPLHF
>NA|TRBV5-1|TRBJ1-3|TRBD1
TGCGCCAGCAGCGATAACCATGGACAGGGGTCTGGAAACACCATATATTTT
CASSDNHGQGSGNTIYF
>NA|TRBV7-2|TRBJ1-1|NA
TGTGCCAGCAGCCAGAGGACAGCCCTCCTGAACACTGAAGCTTTCTTT
CASSQRTALLNTEAFF
>NA|TRBV9|TRBJ2-2|NA
TGTGCCAGCAGCGTAGCAGGGAACACCGGGGAGCTGTTTTTT
CASSVAGNTGELFF
>NA|TRBV14|TRBJ1-2|NA
TGTGCCAGCAGCCAAGATCTTGGGGGGCTTGGCGGCTACACCTTC
CASSQDLGGLGGYTF
>few|TRBV5-1|TRBJ1-1|TRBD1
TGCGCCAGCAGCTTGACAGGGGGGAACACTGAAGCTTTCTTT
CASSLTGGNTEAFF
>NA|TRBV6-6|TRBJ2-3|NA
TGTGCCAGCAGTCGTTACCCGGGCCCAGATACGCAGTATTTT
CASSRYPGPDTQYF
>once|TRBV5-1|TRBJ1-2|NA
TGCGCCAGCAGCTTGATAGACAGGTTCAACTATGGCTACACCTTC
CASSLIDRFNYGYTF
>NA|TRBV18|TRBJ2-7|NA
TGTGCCAGCTCACCGGGATCCTACGAGCAGTACTTC
CASSPGSYEQYF
>NA|TRBV11-2|TRBJ1-2|NA
TGTGCCAGCAGCTCGGGGGCCGGGGTGTGGGATGGCTACACCTTC
CASSSGAGVWDGYTF
>NA|TRBV28|TRBJ1-5|TRBD1
TGTGCCAGCAGTTCTCCGGACAGGGGAAACACTTATAGCAATCAGCCCCAGCATTTT
CASSSPDRGNTYSNQPQHF